The 2 T cell receptor beta chains below were found in one sample sequenced in a study of cytomegalovirus exposure and HLA in healthy donors. PCR used 60 Vbeta primers and 13 Jbeta primers. Some clones are missing from TCRdb's copy, which holds only in-frame ones; the method was immunoSEQ multiplex PCR. The sample shows fewer than 85,000 clones, roughly 76% of them seen only once. Sequenced material: PBMCs. The source of these receptors is a male donor in good health and CMV-seropositive.

This clone was seen once. The genes are TRBV29-1 and TRBJ1-1; TRBD1 might be the D (6 bases). This CDR3 is built from 14 residues. Per the germline V gene, CDR1 is SQVTM and CDR2 is ANQGSEA. V lost 4 bases and J 1 base, leaving 13 bases between the germline ends. In DNA form, the CDR3 reads TGCAGCGTTGGCATGGGGGGGCCGAACACTGAAGCTTTCTTT. Translation gives CSVGMGGPNTEAFF.

V gene TRBV7-6 combines with J gene TRBJ2-1; 16 bases are shared with TRBD2. Germline CDR1 and CDR2: SGHVS and FNYEAQ. The CDR3 spans 18 residues. J lost 8 bases, V lost 4 bases, and 11 bases had no gene match. CDR3 coding DNA: TGTGCCAGCAGCTCCGGGTTCGGGACTAGCGGGGGGGCCCATGAGCAGTTCTTC. Translation: CASSSGFGTSGGAHEQFF.